The following is a T cell receptor beta chain sequence with its context. Its matching antigen is unknown. This sample was taken from a study of beta chain features in type 1 diabetes. Study results and limitations: Shorter TCRB CDR3s, moderately but significantly so, were found in Type 1 diabetes patients in all four CD4+ subsets.

The CDR3 extends over 13 amino acids. Between the trimmed V and J ends, which lost 4 bases and 2 bases, there was a span of 10 bases. Germline V gene data show CDR1 as SQVTM and CDR2 as ANQGSEA. Central memory, naive, regulatory and stem cell-like memory CD4+ cells were sorted by CD45RO/CCR7/CD25/CD127/CD95/CD27. Purity of each sorted population was above 95%. Every bit of the isolated RNA underwent reverse transcription, so sequencing read expressed TCRB transcripts. Naive, central memory and regulatory T cell samples averaged about 3.57 million immunoSEQ reads each. Profiled with immunoSEQ multiplex PCR; TCRdb holds only in-frame clones, not every one. Of around 100,000 clones listed, under 30% are singletons.

V gene TRBV29-1 combines with J gene TRBJ2-3; D is possibly TRBD2 (6 bases). Sample: central memory CD4+ T cells from blood. The receptor comes from a woman between 18 and 29 years old with type 1 diabetes. The CDR3 loop is CSVVSGPTDTQYF. Written as DNA, the CDR3 is TGCAGCGTTGTTAGCGGTCCCACAGATACGCAGTATTTT.